Listed below are T cell receptor beta chains from one sample, sequenced in a study of identical twins. TCRdb independently ran MiXCR on the 5' RACE reads; one entry per CDR3 protein. The data show about 900,000 distinct CDR3 sequences, more than 9% seen once. The same sample was also studied in work on yellow fever vaccine responses in identical twins.

Material: PBMCs. All receptors come from a woman aged 18-29 years in good health. The CDR3 runs from the conserved cysteine through the conserved F or W. Fields, in order: J gene, V gene, clone size, D gene, CDR3 protein, CDR3 DNA. D genes are given only for firm matches. Clone size is stated in some rows and not others, as once, few, many or a class when expanded.

>TRBJ2-1|TRBV7-6|-|TRBD2
CASSLAMREELNSEQFF
TGTGCCAGCAGCTTAGCGATGCGGGAGGAATTAAACAGTGAGCAGTTCTTC
>TRBJ1-3|TRBV20-1|few|-
CSASLSSSGNTIYF
TGCAGTGCTAGTCTGTCTAGCTCTGGAAACACCATATATTTT
>TRBJ2-1|TRBV3-1|-|TRBD1
CASSQEQGNNEQFF
TGTGCCAGCAGCCAAGAACAGGGGAACAATGAGCAGTTCTTC
>TRBJ2-3|TRBV5-1|-|TRBD2
CASSLYLAGDSGDTQYF
TGCGCCAGCAGCTTGTACCTAGCGGGAGACTCCGGAGATACGCAGTATTTT
>TRBJ1-5|TRBV5-5|-|-
CASSLAPGYQPQHF
TGTGCCAGCAGCTTGGCCCCGGGATATCAGCCCCAGCATTTT
>TRBJ2-1|TRBV6-6|few|TRBD2
CASSSASGGFYNEQFF
TGTGCCAGCAGTTCCGCTAGCGGGGGGTTTTACAATGAGCAGTTCTTC
>TRBJ2-3|TRBV10-3|-|TRBD2
CAITELAGSTDTQYF
TGTGCCATCACCGAACTAGCGGGCAGCACAGATACGCAGTATTTT
>TRBJ1-1|TRBV6-4|-|-
CASSTGIWNTEAFF
TGTGCCAGCAGTACAGGAATCTGGAACACTGAAGCTTTCTTT
>TRBJ1-4|TRBV12-3/TRBV12-4|many|-
CASISMDPPPGGANEKLFF
TGTGCCAGCATTTCGATGGACCCTCCCCCCGGTGGAGCTAATGAAAAACTGTTTTTT
>TRBJ2-1|TRBV20-1|-|TRBD1
CSARGQGQGNEQFF
TGCAGTGCTAGAGGGCAGGGACAGGGTAATGAGCAGTTCTTC
>TRBJ2-1|TRBV4-1|-|-
CASSQDFTGSYNEQFF
TGCGCCAGCAGCCAAGATTTCACAGGATCTTACAATGAGCAGTTCTTC
>TRBJ2-3|TRBV11-1|-|TRBD1
CASSLGTGGYPPTDTQYF
TGTGCCAGCAGCTTAGGAACAGGGGGCTACCCACCCACAGATACGCAGTATTTT
>TRBJ2-7|TRBV20-1|few|-
CSARGDRGAQYF
TGCAGTGCTAGGGGAGACCGGGGTGCGCAGTACTTC
>TRBJ1-5|TRBV20-1|once|-
CSASSGAQPQHF
TGCAGTGCTAGTTCGGGTGCTCAGCCCCAGCATTTT